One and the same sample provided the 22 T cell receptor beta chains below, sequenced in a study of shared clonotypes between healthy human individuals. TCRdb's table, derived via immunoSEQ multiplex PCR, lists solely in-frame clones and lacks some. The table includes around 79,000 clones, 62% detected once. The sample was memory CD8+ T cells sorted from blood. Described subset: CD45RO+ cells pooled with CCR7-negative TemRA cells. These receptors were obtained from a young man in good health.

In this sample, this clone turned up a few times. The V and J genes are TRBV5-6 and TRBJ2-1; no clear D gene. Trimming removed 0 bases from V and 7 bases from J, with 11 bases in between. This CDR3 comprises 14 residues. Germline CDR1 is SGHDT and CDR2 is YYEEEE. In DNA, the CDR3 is TGTGCCAGCAGCTTGGCCCAGGAGATGAATGAGCAGTTCTTC. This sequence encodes CASSLAQEMNEQFF.

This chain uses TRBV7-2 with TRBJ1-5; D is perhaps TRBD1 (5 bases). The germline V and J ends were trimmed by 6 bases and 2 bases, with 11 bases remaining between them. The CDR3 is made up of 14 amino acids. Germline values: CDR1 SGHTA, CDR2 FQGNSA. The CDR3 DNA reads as TGTGCCAGCAGTCGGGGGTACGGCAATCAGCCCCAGCATTTT. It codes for CASSRGYGNQPQHF.

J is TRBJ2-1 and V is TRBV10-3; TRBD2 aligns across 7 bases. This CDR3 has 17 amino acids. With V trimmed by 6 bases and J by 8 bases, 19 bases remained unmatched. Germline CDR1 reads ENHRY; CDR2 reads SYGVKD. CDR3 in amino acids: CAISSYLGTTRPDEQFF. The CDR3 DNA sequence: TGTGCCATCAGCTCGTACCTAGGGACTACCCGCCCCGATGAGCAGTTCTTC.

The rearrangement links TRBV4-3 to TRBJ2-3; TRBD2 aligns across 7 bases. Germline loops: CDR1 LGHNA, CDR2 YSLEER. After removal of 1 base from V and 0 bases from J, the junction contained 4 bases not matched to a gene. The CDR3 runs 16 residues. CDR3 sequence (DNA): TGCGCCAGCAGCCAAGCTATAGCGGGTAGCACAGATACGCAGTATTTT. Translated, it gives CASSQAIAGSTDTQYF.

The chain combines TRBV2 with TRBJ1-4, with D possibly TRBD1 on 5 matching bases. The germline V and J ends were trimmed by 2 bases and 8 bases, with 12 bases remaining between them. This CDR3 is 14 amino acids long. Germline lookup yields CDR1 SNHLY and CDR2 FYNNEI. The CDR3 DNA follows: TGTGCCAGCAGTGAAATGGTGGGGGACGAAAAACTGTTTTTT. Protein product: CASSEMVGDEKLFF.

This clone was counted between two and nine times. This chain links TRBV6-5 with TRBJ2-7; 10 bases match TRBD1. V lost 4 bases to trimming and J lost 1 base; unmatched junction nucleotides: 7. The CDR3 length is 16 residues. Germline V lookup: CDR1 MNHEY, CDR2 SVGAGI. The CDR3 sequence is CASSSTGGADSYEQYF. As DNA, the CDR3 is TGTGCCAGCAGTTCGACAGGGGGCGCGGATTCCTACGAGCAGTACTTC.

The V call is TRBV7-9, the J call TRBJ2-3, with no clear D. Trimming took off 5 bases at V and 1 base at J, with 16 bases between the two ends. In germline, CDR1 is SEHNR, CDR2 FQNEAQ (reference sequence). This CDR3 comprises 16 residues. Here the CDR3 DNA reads TGTGCCAGCAGCCCACGGGTGGGATGGGGCACAGATACGCAGTATTTT. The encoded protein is CASSPRVGWGTDTQYF.

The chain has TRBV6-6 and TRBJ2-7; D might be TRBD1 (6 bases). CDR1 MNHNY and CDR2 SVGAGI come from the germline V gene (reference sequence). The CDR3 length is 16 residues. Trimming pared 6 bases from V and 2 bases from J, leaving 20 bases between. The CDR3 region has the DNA TGTGCCAGCAGCCTACACCAGGGGAAGAGAGCCTACGAGCAGTACTTC. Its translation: CASSLHQGKRAYEQYF.

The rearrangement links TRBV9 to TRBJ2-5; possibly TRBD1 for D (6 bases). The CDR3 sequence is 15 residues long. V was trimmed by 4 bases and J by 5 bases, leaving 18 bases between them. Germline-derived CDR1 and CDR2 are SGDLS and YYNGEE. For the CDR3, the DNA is TGTGCCAGCAGCAACACGGGGAGTAGGGGGGAGACCCAGTACTTC. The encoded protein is CASSNTGSRGETQYF.

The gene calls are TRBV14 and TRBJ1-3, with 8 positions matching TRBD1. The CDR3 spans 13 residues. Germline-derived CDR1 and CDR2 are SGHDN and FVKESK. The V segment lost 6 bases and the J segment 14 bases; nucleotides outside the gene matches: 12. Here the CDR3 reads CASSLVPDRGVYF. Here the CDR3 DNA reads TGTGCCAGCAGTCTGGTCCCCGACAGGGGAGTATATTTT.

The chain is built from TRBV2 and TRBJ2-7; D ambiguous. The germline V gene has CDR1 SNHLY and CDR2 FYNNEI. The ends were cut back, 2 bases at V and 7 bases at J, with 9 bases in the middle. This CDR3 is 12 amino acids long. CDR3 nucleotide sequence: TGTGCCAGCAGTGAACCTCCCTGGGAGCAGTACTTC. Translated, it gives CASSEPPWEQYF.

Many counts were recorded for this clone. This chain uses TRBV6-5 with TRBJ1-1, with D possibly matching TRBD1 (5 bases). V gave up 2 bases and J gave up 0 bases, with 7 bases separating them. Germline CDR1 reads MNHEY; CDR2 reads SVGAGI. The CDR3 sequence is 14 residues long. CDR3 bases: TGTGCCAGCAGTTACCGGGGCTTGAACACTGAAGCTTTCTTT. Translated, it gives CASSYRGLNTEAFF.

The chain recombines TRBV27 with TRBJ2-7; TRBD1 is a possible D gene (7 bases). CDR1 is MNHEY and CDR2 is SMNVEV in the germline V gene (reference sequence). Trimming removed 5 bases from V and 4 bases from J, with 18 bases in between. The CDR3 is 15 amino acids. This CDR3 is CASSPILRGTYEQYF. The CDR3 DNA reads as TGTGCCAGCAGTCCCATCCTCAGGGGGACTTACGAGCAGTACTTC.

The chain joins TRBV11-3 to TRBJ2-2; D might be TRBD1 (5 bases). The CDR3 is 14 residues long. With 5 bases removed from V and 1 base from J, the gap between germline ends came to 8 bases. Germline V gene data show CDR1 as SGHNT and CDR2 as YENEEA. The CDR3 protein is CASSHRLNTGELFF. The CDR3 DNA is TGTGCCAGCAGCCACAGGCTGAACACCGGGGAGCTGTTTTTT.

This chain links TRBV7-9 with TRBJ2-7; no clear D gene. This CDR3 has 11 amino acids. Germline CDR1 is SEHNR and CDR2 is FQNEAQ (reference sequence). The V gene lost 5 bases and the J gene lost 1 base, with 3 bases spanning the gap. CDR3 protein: CASSPSYEQYF. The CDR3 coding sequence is TGTGCCAGCAGCCCTTCCTACGAGCAGTACTTC.

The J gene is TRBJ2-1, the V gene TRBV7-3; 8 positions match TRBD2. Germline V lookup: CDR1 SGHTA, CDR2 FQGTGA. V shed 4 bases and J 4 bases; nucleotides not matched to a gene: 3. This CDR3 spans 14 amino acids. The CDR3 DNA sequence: TGTGCCAGCAGCTCAGCGGGAGCGTACAATGAGCAGTTCTTC. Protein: CASSSAGAYNEQFF.

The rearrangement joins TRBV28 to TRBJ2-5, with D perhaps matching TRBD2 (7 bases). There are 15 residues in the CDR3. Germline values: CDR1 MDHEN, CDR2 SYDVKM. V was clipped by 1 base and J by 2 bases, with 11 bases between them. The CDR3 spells CASSLFGGLQETQYF. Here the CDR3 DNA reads TGTGCCAGCAGTTTATTCGGGGGGCTGCAAGAGACCCAGTACTTC.

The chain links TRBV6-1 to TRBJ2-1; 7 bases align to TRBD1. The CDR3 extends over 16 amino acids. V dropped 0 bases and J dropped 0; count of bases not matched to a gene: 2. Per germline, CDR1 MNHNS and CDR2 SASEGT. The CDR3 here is CASSEAAGGSYNEQFF. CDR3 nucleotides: TGTGCCAGCAGTGAAGCGGCAGGGGGCTCCTACAATGAGCAGTTCTTC.

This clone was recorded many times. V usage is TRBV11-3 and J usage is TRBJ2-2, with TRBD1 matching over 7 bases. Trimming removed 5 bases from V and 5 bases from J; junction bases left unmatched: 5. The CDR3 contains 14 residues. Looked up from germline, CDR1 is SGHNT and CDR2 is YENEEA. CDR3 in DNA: TGTGCCAGCAGCCTCGGGACAGCAACCGGGGAGCTGTTTTTT. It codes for CASSLGTATGELFF.

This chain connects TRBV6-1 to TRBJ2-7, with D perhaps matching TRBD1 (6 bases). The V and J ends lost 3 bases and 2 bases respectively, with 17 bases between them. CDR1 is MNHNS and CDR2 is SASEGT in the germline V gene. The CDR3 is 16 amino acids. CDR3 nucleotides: TGTGCCAGCAGTGAGGAGTATGGGACATTAGCCTACGAGCAGTACTTC. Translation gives CASSEEYGTLAYEQYF.

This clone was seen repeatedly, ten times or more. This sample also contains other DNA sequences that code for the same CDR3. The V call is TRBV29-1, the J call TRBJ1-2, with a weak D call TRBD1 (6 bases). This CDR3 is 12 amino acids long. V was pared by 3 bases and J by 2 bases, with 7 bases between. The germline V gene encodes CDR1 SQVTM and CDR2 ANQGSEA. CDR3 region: CSVEDSNYGYTF. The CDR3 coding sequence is TGCAGCGTTGAGGACAGCAACTATGGCTACACCTTC.

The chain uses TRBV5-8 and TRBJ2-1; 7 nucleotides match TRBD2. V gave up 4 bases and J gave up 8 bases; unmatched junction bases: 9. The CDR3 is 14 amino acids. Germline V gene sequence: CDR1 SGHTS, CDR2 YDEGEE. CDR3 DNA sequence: TGTGCCAGCAGCGCGGGAGTCCATGCCGATGAGCAGTTCTTC. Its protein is CASSAGVHADEQFF.